Following are 21 T cell receptor beta chains from one sample sequenced in a study of control samples from healthy donors and cancer patients. Clones were sequenced by immunoSEQ multiplex PCR, and TCRdb holds only the in-frame ones, with some missing. The sample carries 100,000 to 150,000 clones, roughly 92% recorded once. The sequencing input was PBMCs. The origin of the receptors is an elderly man with head and neck cancer.

The chain recombines TRBV6-5 with TRBJ1-3; D gene unclear. Germline CDR1 reads MNHEY; CDR2 reads SVGAGI. Trimming took 4 bases from V and 0 from J, leaving 10 bases between them. The length of the CDR3 is 15 residues. This CDR3 reads CASSFTESSGNTIYF. As DNA, the CDR3 is TGTGCCAGCAGTTTCACGGAGAGCTCTGGAAACACCATATATTTT.

This clone was seen a single time. V and J are TRBV27 and TRBJ2-1, with D possibly TRBD1 on 6 matching bases. Germline V gene data show CDR1 as MNHEY and CDR2 as SMNVEV (reference sequence). CDR3 size: 11 residues. V lost 6 bases and J 8 bases, leaving 8 bases between the germline ends. The CDR3 DNA sequence: TGTGCCAGCAGCCAGGGGTATGAGCAGTTCTTC. This translates into CASSQGYEQFF.

Regarding this clone: No DNA is shown, since the ends of the CDR3 on it are uncertain; the CDR3 is the one TCRdb lists. V is TRBV5-1 and J is TRBJ1-4. Including both end residues, the CDR3 is 15 amino acids long. The germline V gene encodes CDR1 SGHRS and CDR2 YFSETQ. The CDR3 reads CASSFGNGFNEKLFF.

The V call is TRBV19, the J call TRBJ2-2, with 8 nucleotides matching TRBD1. The CDR3 has 14 residues. CDR1 is LNHDA and CDR2 is SQIVND in the germline V gene (reference sequence). The trim removed 3 bases at V and 8 bases at J, leaving 5 bases unmatched. DNA for the CDR3: TGTGCCAGTAGTATGGGACAGGAGGTGGGGGAGCTGTTTTTT. This encodes CASSMGQEVGELFF.

CDR3 coding DNA: TGTGCCAGCAGCCGACATGGGGGCTACGAGCAGTACTTC. As protein: CASSRHGGYEQYF. The rearrangement links TRBV6-4 to TRBJ2-7, with D perhaps given as TRBD1 or TRBD2 (5 bases each). V was cut by 6 bases and J by 3 bases, with 12 bases left in between. The length of the CDR3 is 13 residues. The germline CDR1 and CDR2 sequences are MRHNA and SNTAGT.

This chain links TRBV5-4 with TRBJ1-1; D gene uncertain. Germline loops: CDR1 SGHNT, CDR2 YYREEE (reference sequence). The V end was cut by 0 bases, the J end by 0 bases, with 6 bases between. CDR3 size: 14 residues. The CDR3: CASSLERMNTEAFF. The CDR3 nucleotides read TGTGCCAGCAGCTTGGAGCGGATGAACACTGAAGCTTTCTTT.

This chain connects TRBV6-1 to TRBJ1-4; no definite D call. Trimming cost V 2 bases and J 5 bases, with 9 bases left between them. The CDR3 consists of 14 residues. Germline V lookup: CDR1 MNHNS, CDR2 SASEGT. The CDR3 nucleotides read TGTGCCAGCAGTGAACAGGAGTTAAATGAAAAACTGTTTTTT. It encodes CASSEQELNEKLFF.

The chain joins TRBV18 to TRBJ1-2; TRBD1 might be the D (6 bases). V lost 3 bases to trimming and J lost 4 bases, with 15 bases between them. CDR3 length: 15 amino acids. Germline assignment: CDR1 KGHSH and CDR2 LQKENI. The CDR3 bases are TGTGCCAGCTCACCCGAGGTTGAGGGGGGCTATGGCTACACCTTC. It yields the protein CASSPEVEGGYGYTF.

Concerning this clone: The sample holds other DNA sequences that translate to the same CDR3. The chain carries TRBV20-1 and TRBJ2-5; no reliable D call. The CDR3 consists of 11 residues. Germline V gene lookup returns CDR1 DFQATT and CDR2 SNEGSKA (reference sequence). V was pared by 0 bases and J by 5 bases, with 4 bases between. CDR3 in amino acids: CSAREGETQYF. The CDR3 DNA is TGCAGTGCTAGAGAGGGGGAGACCCAGTACTTC.

This chain joins TRBV4-1 and TRBJ2-1, with 11 nucleotides matching TRBD2. J was trimmed by 5 bases and V by 1 base; bases with no gene match: 1. Germline assignment: CDR1 MGHRA and CDR2 YSYEKL. The CDR3 has 15 amino acids. The CDR3 DNA reads as TGCGCCAGCAGCCAAGGACTAGCGGGGAACAATGAGCAGTTCTTC. This translates into CASSQGLAGNNEQFF.

The chain combines TRBV5-1 with TRBJ2-2, with TRBD2 as a possible D gene (6 bases). From germline, CDR1 is SGHRS and CDR2 YFSETQ. Deletions cut 2 bases from V and 3 bases from J, with 8 bases between. CDR3 length equals 14 residues. CDR3 nucleotide sequence: TGCGCCAGCAGCTTTAGCGGAGACACCGGGGAGCTGTTTTTT. Translation: CASSFSGDTGELFF.

The rearrangement links TRBV3-1 (or the pseudogene TRBV3-2) to TRBJ1-4; D call uncertain. The germline CDR1 and CDR2 sequences are LGHDT and YNNKEL (reference sequence). The CDR3 runs to 16 residues. V shed 1 base and J shed 2 bases, with 11 bases lying between them. In nucleotides, the CDR3 is TGTGCCAGCAGCCAAGTTTCGGTCACTACTAATGAAAAACTGTTTTTT. This sequence encodes CASSQVSVTTNEKLFF.

The CDR3 is CASSGSTSGNTIYF. The CDR3 nucleotides are TGCGCCAGCAGCGGCAGTACCTCTGGAAACACCATATATTTT. V is TRBV5-1 and J is TRBJ1-3; D gene uncertain. The V gene's germline CDR1 is SGHRS and CDR2 YFSETQ. The V end was cut by 4 bases, the J end by 0 bases, with 8 bases between. The CDR3 runs 14 residues. The complete variable domain, with remaining parts taken from reference TRBV5-1 and TRBJ1-3, reads KAGVTQTPRYLIKTRGQQVTLSCSPISGHRSVSWYQQTPGQGLQFLFEYFSETQRNKGNFPGRFSGRQFSNSRSEMNVSTLELGDSALYLCASSGSTSGNTIYFGEGSWLTVV.

This chain connects TRBV18 to TRBJ1-2; D is perhaps TRBD1 (6 bases). V lost 3 bases and J 6 bases, leaving 23 bases between the germline ends. The CDR3 totals 17 residues. The germline CDR1 and CDR2 sequences are KGHSH and LQKENI. The CDR3 DNA follows: TGTGCCAGCTCACCTACTGACAGGTTAGGGCGAACTGATGGCTACACCTTC. As protein: CASSPTDRLGRTDGYTF.

The V and J genes are TRBV19 and TRBJ1-2; tentative D call: TRBD1 (6 bases). V lost 7 bases and J lost 0, with 12 bases in between. CDR1 LNHDA and CDR2 SQIVND come from the germline V gene (reference sequence). The CDR3 has 14 residues. The DNA of the CDR3 is TGTGCCAGTACCAAGGGGGGGCCTAACTATGGCTACACCTTC. The encoded protein is CASTKGGPNYGYTF.

The V gene is TRBV29-1, the J gene TRBJ2-2; D call uncertain. CDR3 length: 14 amino acids. V dropped 2 bases and J dropped 2 bases, with 9 bases sitting between them. The germline V gene has CDR1 SQVTM and CDR2 ANQGSEA. This CDR3 reads CSVERTVNTGELFF. The CDR3 nucleotides read TGCAGCGTTGAACGTACAGTCAACACCGGGGAGCTGTTTTTT.

The chain combines TRBV13 with TRBJ1-3; D gene ambiguous. From germline, CDR1 is PRHDT and CDR2 FYEKMQ (reference sequence). The CDR3 is 16 amino acids. The V end was cut by 2 bases, the J end by 0 bases, with 11 bases between. The CDR3 region is CASSLLGISSGNTIYF. The CDR3 DNA reads as TGTGCCAGCAGCTTATTGGGGATTTCCTCTGGAAACACCATATATTTT.

In its sample, this clone was seen once. V gene TRBV7-9 combines with J gene TRBJ1-3; D ambiguous. The V gene lost 6 bases and the J gene lost 1 base, with 13 bases spanning the gap. The V gene's germline CDR1 is SEHNR and CDR2 FQNEAQ (reference sequence). The CDR3 runs 15 residues. In nucleotides, the CDR3 is TGTGCCAGCAGTTTTACCTCGTATTCTGGAAACACCATATATTTT. Translating gives CASSFTSYSGNTIYF.

The chain combines TRBV29-1 with TRBJ2-7, with a tentative D call TRBD2 (6 bases). This CDR3 has 15 amino acids. Trimming shortened V by 6 bases and J by 0 bases, and 18 bases separated the two germline ends. The germline CDR1 and CDR2 sequences are SQVTM and ANQGSEA. CDR3 sequence reads: CSVMIGGIGSYEQYF. The CDR3 bases are TGCAGCGTCATGATTGGCGGGATAGGCTCCTACGAGCAGTACTTC.

The chain recombines TRBV7-6 with TRBJ2-7; tentative D call: TRBD1 (6 bases). V shed 3 bases and J shed 5 bases, with 14 bases lying between them. This CDR3 region has 14 residues. The germline gives CDR1 SGHVS, CDR2 FNYEAQ. CDR3 sequence reads: CASSFGQPPDEQYF. CDR3 in DNA: TGTGCCAGCAGCTTCGGACAGCCCCCCGACGAGCAGTACTTC. Using reference TRBV7-6 and TRBJ2-7 for the parts outside the CDR3, the full variable domain is GAGVSQSPRYKVTKRGQDVALRCDPISGHVSLYWYRQALGQGPEFLTYFNYEAQQDKSGLPNDRFSAERPEGSISTLTIQRTEQRDSAMYRCASSFGQPPDEQYFGPGTRLTVT.

The genes are TRBV27 and TRBJ2-6; D is possibly TRBD1 (5 bases). Trimming took 5 bases from V and 0 from J, leaving 5 bases between them. The CDR3 totals 14 residues. The germline V gene encodes CDR1 MNHEY and CDR2 SMNVEV (reference sequence). In DNA form, the CDR3 reads TGTGCCAGCAGTGACAGCTCTGGGGCCAACGTCCTGACTTTC. It is translated as CASSDSSGANVLTF.